These 22 T cell receptor beta chains share one sample of origin, sequenced in a study of T-cell reconstitution after alpha-beta-depleted transplantation in children. Unique molecular identifiers featured in how the TCRbeta library was prepared. TCRdb used MiXCR to reprocess the PCR reads, holding one entry per CDR3 protein. The data contain 700,000 to 950,000 distinct CDR3 sequences, less than 20% of them singletons. The starting material was PBMCs, mostly from graft donor cells, obtained 360 days after TCRalphabeta/CD19-depleted stem cell transplant. The source is a male patient aged 10 to 17 who had a stem cell transplant for acute lymphoblastic leukemia, so the T cells may come from the graft donor.

With regard to this clonotype: At one of its ends the junction is not consistent with the germline gene, which may arise from a read error. The rearrangement uses TRBV5-1 and TRBJ2-3; D is uncertain. The CDR3 totals 12 residues. Germline V lookup: CDR1 SGHRS, CDR2 YFSETQ. CDR3 protein: CAGSLQYRTQYF. CDR3 bases: TGCGCCGGCAGCTTGCAATATAGAACGCAGTATTTT.

The chain recombines TRBV7-9 with TRBJ2-7; 8 bases line up with TRBD2. The CDR3 consists of 16 residues. Germline CDR1 is SEHNR and CDR2 is FQNEAQ (reference sequence). J was trimmed by 4 bases and V by 5 bases; bases with no gene match: 13. CDR3: CASSPSESGRGYEQYF. The CDR3 DNA follows: TGTGCCAGCAGCCCCTCCGAGAGCGGGAGAGGGTACGAGCAGTACTTC.

The chain is built from TRBV18 and TRBJ2-5; a possible D gene is TRBD1 (6 bases). V was shortened by 3 bases and J by 4 bases, with 15 bases between the two germline ends. Germline loops: CDR1 KGHSH, CDR2 LQKENI. The CDR3 loop spans 15 amino acids. In nucleotides, the CDR3 is TGTGCCAGCTCACCCCTGGACAGTCCAGGAGAGACCCAGTACTTC. Translated: CASSPLDSPGETQYF. Full variable domain (outside the CDR3, taken from reference TRBV18 and TRBJ2-5): NAGVMQNPRHLVRRRGQEARLRCSPMKGHSHVYWYRQLPEEGLKFMVYLQKENIIDESGMPKERFSAEFPKEGPSILRIQQVVRGDSAAYFCASSPLDSPGETQYFGPGTRLLVL.

The chain recombines TRBV5-1 with TRBJ2-7, with TRBD2 matching over 9 bases. The CDR3 runs 16 residues. In germline, CDR1 is SGHRS, CDR2 YFSETQ. V lost 7 bases to trimming and J lost 2 bases; unmatched junction nucleotides: 13. CDR3 sequence reads: CASERGDLGQAYEQYF. The CDR3 DNA is TGCGCCAGCGAGCGGGGGGATTTGGGACAAGCCTACGAGCAGTACTTC. Filled out from reference TRBV5-1 and TRBJ2-7, the complete variable domain reads KAGVTQTPRYLIKTRGQQVTLSCSPISGHRSVSWYQQTPGQGLQFLFEYFSETQRNKGNFPGRFSGRQFSNSRSEMNVSTLELGDSALYLCASERGDLGQAYEQYFGPGTRLTVT.

In its sample, this clonotype was seen many times. One end of the junction does not line up with germline, which may come from a read error. The J gene is TRBJ2-7, the V gene TRBV4-1; 10 bases agree with TRBD2. The CDR3 totals 15 residues. From germline, CDR1 is MGHRA and CDR2 YSYEKL. This chain's CDR3 is CASSHRTSGSYEQYF. In nucleotides, the CDR3 is TGTGCCAGCAGCCACCGGACTAGCGGCTCCTACGAGCAGTACTTC.

The V and J genes are TRBV27 and TRBJ1-2; possibly TRBD1 for D (5 bases). Trimming left V 6 bases short and J 5 bases short, with 19 bases between. The CDR3 loop spans 15 amino acids. Germline V gives CDR1 MNHEY, CDR2 SMNVEV (reference sequence). The CDR3 nucleotides read TGTGCCAGCAGAGGGGTTAAAGGGGCCCCTTATGGCTACACCTTC. Translating it yields CASRGVKGAPYGYTF.

This clonotype turned up a few times. CDR3 region: CATSRDIGQGASLVTEAFF. In DNA, the CDR3 is TGTGCCACCAGCAGAGATATAGGACAGGGGGCCTCGTTGGTCACTGAAGCTTTCTTT. V usage is TRBV15 and J usage is TRBJ1-1; 11 bases are shared with TRBD1. Germline V CDR1 and CDR2: LNHNV, YYDKDF (reference sequence). The CDR3 contains 19 residues. The junction had 13 bases not matched to a gene; V was cut back by 0 bases and J by 4 bases.

About this clonotype: Mismatch with germline at one junction end may stem from a read error. This rearrangement joins TRBV4-1 to TRBJ2-7; D unclear. CDR3 length: 14 residues. Germline V gene lookup returns CDR1 MGHRA and CDR2 YSYEKL. The CDR3 DNA reads TGCGCCAACAGCCAAGTGTCGGTGGAGTACGAGCAGTACTTC. This sequence encodes CANSQVSVEYEQYF.

This clonotype was seen a handful of times. The rearrangement uses TRBV29-1 and TRBJ2-6; D not certain. Per germline, CDR1 SQVTM and CDR2 ANQGSEA. V lost 6 bases to trimming and J lost 1 base, with 4 bases between them. The CDR3 contains 12 residues. The CDR3 DNA follows: TGCAGCGTGGGATCTGGGGCCAACGTCCTGACTTTC. Its translation: CSVGSGANVLTF.

The chain joins TRBV18 to TRBJ1-5, with 9 nucleotides matching TRBD1. The germline CDR1 and CDR2 sequences are KGHSH and LQKENI. The CDR3 is 17 amino acids. The V segment lost 1 base and the J segment 0 bases; nucleotides outside the gene matches: 4. The DNA of the CDR3 is TGTGCCAGCTCACCACTCTGGACAGGGGTTAGCAATCAGCCCCAGCATTTT. Translated, it gives CASSPLWTGVSNQPQHF.

V and J are TRBV9 and TRBJ2-2, with 9 bases fitting TRBD1. Germline V lookup: CDR1 SGDLS, CDR2 YYNGEE. The CDR3 runs to 16 residues. Trimming cost V 4 bases and J 6 bases; bases outside gene matches: 10. CDR3 region: CASSSYRGRGAGELFF. The CDR3 DNA reads as TGTGCCAGCAGCTCCTACAGGGGGCGCGGCGCCGGGGAGCTGTTTTTT.

This clonotype has at least ten counts. The gene calls are TRBV5-1 and TRBJ2-1; D is unclear. V was trimmed by 4 bases and J by 7 bases, leaving 9 bases between them. The germline V gene has CDR1 SGHRS and CDR2 YFSETQ. This CDR3 has 12 residues. The CDR3 DNA sequence: TGCGCCAGCAGCCTAGGTACGAATGAGCAGTTCTTC. Translating gives CASSLGTNEQFF.

V and J are TRBV5-1 and TRBJ2-7; TRBD2 agrees at 13 bases. Germline loops: CDR1 SGHRS, CDR2 YFSETQ. V shed 2 bases and J 4 bases; nucleotides not matched to a gene: 3. This CDR3 has 15 residues. This chain's CDR3 is CASSLLAGGEYEQYF. The CDR3 DNA is TGCGCCAGCAGCTTACTAGCGGGAGGGGAGTACGAGCAGTACTTC.

This clonotype appeared a few times. The chain recombines TRBV24-1 with TRBJ2-5; unclear D gene. Looked up from germline, CDR1 is KGHDR and CDR2 is SFDVKD. V was shortened by 1 base and J by 5 bases, with 7 bases between the two germline ends. The CDR3 runs 13 residues. The CDR3 coding sequence is TGTGCCACCAGTGATTTCCAGGATGAGACCCAGTACTTC. It translates to CATSDFQDETQYF.

The V call is TRBV7-9, the J call TRBJ2-7; either TRBD1 or TRBD2 may fit D (5 bases each). The germline CDR1 and CDR2 sequences are SEHNR and FQNEAQ (reference sequence). The CDR3 is 13 residues long. V was cut by 1 base and J by 7 bases, with 11 bases left in between. CDR3 region: CASSLDHGAEQYF. The CDR3 coding sequence is TGTGCCAGCAGCTTAGATCACGGGGCGGAGCAGTACTTC. Based on the CDR3 plus reference TRBV7-9 and TRBJ2-7, the full variable domain is DTGVSQNPRHKITKRGQNVTFRCDPISEHNRLYWYRQTLGQGPEFLTYFQNEAQLEKSRLLSDRFSAERPKGSFSTLEIQRTEQGDSAMYLCASSLDHGAEQYFGPGTRLTVT.

V gene TRBV6-1 combines with J gene TRBJ2-7; a possible D gene is TRBD1 (5 bases). V lost 6 bases to trimming and J lost 2 bases, with 23 bases between them. CDR1 is MNHNS and CDR2 is SASEGT in the germline V gene. The CDR3 loop spans 17 amino acids. CDR3 coding DNA: TGTGCCAGCAGCCCTAGGTTATCACAGGTTAAGGCCTACGAGCAGTACTTC. It yields the protein CASSPRLSQVKAYEQYF.

The chain employs TRBV11-1 and TRBJ2-7, with D possibly being TRBD1 (6 bases). Germline V CDR1 and CDR2: SGHAT, FQDESV (reference sequence). This CDR3 is built from 19 residues. V was pared by 1 base and J by 3 bases, with 25 bases between. In DNA form, the CDR3 reads TGTGCCAGCAGCTTAGATACCAAGTCGATGGGACAAGGATTCTACGAGCAGTACTTC. As protein: CASSLDTKSMGQGFYEQYF. Together with reference TRBV11-1 and TRBJ2-7, the CDR3 gives the full variable domain: EAEVAQSPRYKITEKSQAVAFWCDPISGHATLYWYRQILGQGPELLVQFQDESVVDDSQLPKDRFSAERLKGVDSTLKIQPAELGDSAMYLCASSLDTKSMGQGFYEQYFGPGTRLTVT.

This clonotype came up a few times. V is TRBV25-1 and J is TRBJ2-7; 9 nucleotides line up with TRBD2. Germline assignment: CDR1 MGHDK and CDR2 SYGVNS. This CDR3 comprises 14 residues. Trimming at V came to 6 bases and at J to 6 bases, leaving 9 bases not matched to a gene. CDR3 region: CASRVAGASAEQYF. CDR3 in DNA: TGTGCCAGCAGGGTAGCGGGAGCAAGTGCCGAGCAGTACTTC.

This clonotype came up a few times. The V gene is TRBV24-1, the J gene TRBJ2-1; no clear D gene. The CDR3 is 15 residues long. Germline CDR1 is KGHDR and CDR2 is SFDVKD. V lost 7 bases and J lost 0, with 12 bases in between. DNA for the CDR3: TGTGCCACCAGGCACCGACGCTACTCCTACAATGAGCAGTTCTTC. This codes for CATRHRRYSYNEQFF.

This clonotype appeared a few times. The CDR3 DNA reads as TGTGCCAGCTCGGGGGGGAGTAGGGAGACCCAGTACTTC. It translates to CASSGGSRETQYF. The V gene is TRBV12-3 or TRBV12-4, the J gene TRBJ2-5; 8 nucleotides align to TRBD2. CDR3 length: 13 amino acids. V lost 8 bases and J lost 5; bases outside the gene matches: 7.

This clonotype was picked up many times. The rearrangement links TRBV20-1 to TRBJ2-7; weak D call: TRBD2 (6 bases). V was clipped by 3 bases and J by 2 bases, with 11 bases between them. The CDR3 is 13 amino acids. Germline assignment: CDR1 DFQATT and CDR2 SNEGSKA (reference sequence). CDR3 region: CSARDGSPYEQYF. The CDR3 coding sequence is TGCAGTGCTAGGGACGGGAGTCCCTACGAGCAGTACTTC.

The chain combines TRBV12-5 with TRBJ2-2, with 7 positions matching TRBD2. Germline lookup yields CDR1 LGHNT and CDR2 FRNRAP. The CDR3 runs to 15 residues. V trimming: 3 bases; J trimming: 6 bases; junction bases outside the gene matches: 7. Here the CDR3 DNA reads TGTGCTAGTGGTTTAGGCCTAGCGGTGTCCGGGGAGCTGTTTTTT. Encoded protein: CASGLGLAVSGELFF.